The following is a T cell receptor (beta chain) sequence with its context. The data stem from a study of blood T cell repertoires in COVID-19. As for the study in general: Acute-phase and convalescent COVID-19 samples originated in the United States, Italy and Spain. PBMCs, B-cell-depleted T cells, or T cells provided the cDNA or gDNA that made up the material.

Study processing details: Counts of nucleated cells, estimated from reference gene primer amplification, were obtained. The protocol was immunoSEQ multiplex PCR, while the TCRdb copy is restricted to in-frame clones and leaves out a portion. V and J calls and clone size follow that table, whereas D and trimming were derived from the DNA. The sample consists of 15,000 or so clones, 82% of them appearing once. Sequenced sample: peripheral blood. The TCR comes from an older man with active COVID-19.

The CDR3 DNA sequence: TGCGCCAGCATGGGGCACGGATACAATGAGCAGTTCTTC. It yields the protein CASMGHGYNEQFF. The chain recombines TRBV10-2 with TRBJ2-1; the D gene is possibly TRBD1 (5 bases). Germline CDR1 and CDR2: WSHSY and SAAADI. V lost 7 bases to trimming and J lost 4 bases, with 11 bases between them. CDR3 length equals 13 residues.